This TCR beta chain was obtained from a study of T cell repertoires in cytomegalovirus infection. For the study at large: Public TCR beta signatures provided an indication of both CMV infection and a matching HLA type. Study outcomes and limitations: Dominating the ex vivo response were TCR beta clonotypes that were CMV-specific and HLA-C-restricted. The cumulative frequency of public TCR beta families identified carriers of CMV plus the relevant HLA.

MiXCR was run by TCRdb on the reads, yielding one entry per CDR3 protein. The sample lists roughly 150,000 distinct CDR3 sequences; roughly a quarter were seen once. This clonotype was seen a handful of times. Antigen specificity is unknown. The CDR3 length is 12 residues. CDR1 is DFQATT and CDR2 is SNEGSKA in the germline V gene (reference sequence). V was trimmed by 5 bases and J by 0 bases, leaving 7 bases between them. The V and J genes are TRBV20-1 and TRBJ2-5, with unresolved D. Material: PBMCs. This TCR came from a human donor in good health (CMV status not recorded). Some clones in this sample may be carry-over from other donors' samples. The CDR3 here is CSARPYQETQYF. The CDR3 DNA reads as TGCAGTGCTCGGCCGTACCAAGAGACCCAGTACTTC.